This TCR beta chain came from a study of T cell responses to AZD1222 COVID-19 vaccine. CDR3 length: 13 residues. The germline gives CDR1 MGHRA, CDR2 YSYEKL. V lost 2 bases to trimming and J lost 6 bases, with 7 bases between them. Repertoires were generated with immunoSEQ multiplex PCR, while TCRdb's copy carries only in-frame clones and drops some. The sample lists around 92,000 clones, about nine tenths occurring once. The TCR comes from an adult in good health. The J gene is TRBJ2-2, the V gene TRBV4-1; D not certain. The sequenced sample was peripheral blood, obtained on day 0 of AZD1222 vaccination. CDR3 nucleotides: TGCGCCAGCAGCCAACCCCTGGCCGGGGAGCTGTTTTTT. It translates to CASSQPLAGELFF.